Each of the 22 T cell receptor beta chains below was sequenced from the same sample in a study of blood T cell repertoires in COVID-19. Sequencing used immunoSEQ multiplex PCR; TCRdb keeps in-frame clones, though not all of them. The sample consists of 90,000 to 120,000 clones, roughly nine tenths of them appearing once. Material for sequencing was peripheral blood. All receptors derive from a man aged 40-49 years with active or convalescent COVID-19.

V and J are TRBV7-9 and TRBJ1-2; TRBD1 agrees at 9 bases. This CDR3 contains 15 residues. V shed 5 bases, J shed 4 bases, and the junction held 8 bases outside the gene matches. The germline CDR1 and CDR2 sequences are SEHNR and FQNEAQ (reference sequence). CDR3 region: CASSIRDREVYGYTF. Written as DNA, the CDR3 is TGTGCCAGCAGCATCCGGGACAGGGAAGTCTATGGCTACACCTTC.

This clone was found a few times. The CDR3 DNA sequence: TGTGCCAGCAGTTTAGAGACTGGCGATGGCTACACCTTC. Translation gives CASSLETGDGYTF. The V and J genes are TRBV12-3 or TRBV12-4 and TRBJ1-2; no firm D call. The CDR3 is 13 residues long. V dropped 1 base and J dropped 6 bases, with 9 bases sitting between them.

The genes are TRBV9 and TRBJ1-3; the D is unclear. V lost 4 bases and J 7 bases, leaving 12 bases between the germline ends. Germline V gene sequence: CDR1 SGDLS, CDR2 YYNGEE. The CDR3 extends over 13 amino acids. CDR3 sequence: CASSPAGKNTIYF. The CDR3 DNA sequence: TGTGCCAGCAGCCCAGCAGGAAAGAACACCATATATTTT.

The chain links TRBV4-1 to TRBJ1-2; TRBD1 is a possible D gene (5 bases). Germline values: CDR1 MGHRA, CDR2 YSYEKL. The CDR3 covers 13 residues. The V and J ends lost 4 bases and 6 bases respectively, with 12 bases between them. CDR3 residues: CASSLSTVHGYTF. The DNA of the CDR3 is TGCGCCAGCAGCCTCTCGACAGTTCATGGCTACACCTTC.

The rearrangement links TRBV7-6 to TRBJ2-7, with 12 bases lining up with TRBD2. Germline CDR1 SGHVS, CDR2 FNYEAQ. V trimming: 5 bases; J trimming: 3 bases; junction bases outside the gene matches: 14. The CDR3 loop spans 18 amino acids. CDR3 residues: CASSPWTSGTLQVYEQYF. The CDR3 nucleotides read TGTGCCAGCAGCCCATGGACTAGCGGGACGTTACAGGTCTACGAGCAGTACTTC. Drawing the rest from reference TRBV7-6 and TRBJ2-7, the complete variable domain is GAGVSQSPRYKVTKRGQDVALRCDPISGHVSLYWYRQALGQGPEFLTYFNYEAQQDKSGLPNDRFSAERPEGSISTLTIQRTEQRDSAMYRCASSPWTSGTLQVYEQYFGPGTRLTVT.

The chain uses TRBV10-3 and TRBJ2-7; 10 bases are a match to TRBD2. CDR3 length: 15 residues. V dropped 3 bases and J dropped 2; count of bases not matched to a gene: 4. Germline V gives CDR1 ENHRY, CDR2 SYGVKD. CDR3 region: CAISESSGGPYEQYF. The CDR3 nucleotides are TGTGCCATCAGTGAATCTAGCGGGGGTCCCTACGAGCAGTACTTC.

The rearrangement links TRBV6-5 to TRBJ1-5, with 7 bases identical to TRBD1. Trimming removed 8 bases from V and 3 bases from J; junction bases left unmatched: 7. This CDR3 is built from 14 residues. From germline, CDR1 is MNHEY and CDR2 SVGAGI. The CDR3 DNA reads TGTGCCAGCCGACTGACAGGGCTCAATCAGCCCCAGCATTTT. It specifies CASRLTGLNQPQHF.

This chain uses TRBV5-1 with TRBJ2-3, with D tentatively TRBD2 (6 bases). The germline V and J ends were trimmed by 4 bases and 1 base, with 13 bases remaining between them. This CDR3 has 15 residues. Germline CDR1 reads SGHRS; CDR2 reads YFSETQ. This CDR3 is CASSAISGGTDTQYF. Written as DNA, the CDR3 is TGCGCCAGCAGCGCTATTAGCGGAGGCACAGATACGCAGTATTTT.

The CDR3 region has the DNA TGTGCCAGCAGCCGTGAAGGGGGCCGGGGGGAAAAACTGTTTTTT. The encoded protein is CASSREGGRGEKLFF. The genes are TRBV11-2 and TRBJ1-4; 7 positions match TRBD1. CDR1 and CDR2 from the germline V gene are SGHAT and FQNNGV. V lost 5 bases to trimming and J lost 8 bases; unmatched junction nucleotides: 11. The length of the CDR3 is 15 residues.

In its sample, this clone was seen a few times. The rearrangement links TRBV28 to TRBJ1-2; D perhaps matches TRBD1 (5 bases). CDR3 length equals 11 residues. CDR1 and CDR2 from the germline V gene are MDHEN and SYDVKM. Trimming shortened V by 6 bases and J by 7 bases, and 9 bases separated the two germline ends. CDR3: CASSTTVGYTF. The CDR3 nucleotides read TGTGCCAGCAGCACGACAGTTGGCTACACCTTC.

The V gene is TRBV7-2, the J gene TRBJ2-3; 7 positions agree with TRBD2. The germline V gene encodes CDR1 SGHTA and CDR2 FQGNSA. Trimming at V came to 0 bases and at J to 11 bases, leaving 8 bases not matched to a gene. CDR3 length: 14 residues. CDR3 loop: CASSLAAVGEGQYF. In DNA, the CDR3 is TGTGCCAGCAGCTTAGCAGCGGTAGGGGAGGGGCAGTATTTT.

This clone was found once. For the CDR3, the DNA is TGTGCCATCAGTGAGTCCGGCAAGCGGACTGAGCAGTACTTC. Translation: CAISESGKRTEQYF. The genes are TRBV10-3 and TRBJ2-7, with D possibly being TRBD2 (5 bases). Looked up from germline, CDR1 is ENHRY and CDR2 is SYGVKD. The CDR3 has 14 residues. Trimming removed 0 bases at V and 7 bases at J, with 13 bases between.

The chain is built from TRBV16 and TRBJ1-1; D remains ambiguous. This CDR3 is 13 amino acids long. From germline, CDR1 is KGHSY and CDR2 FQNENV. V was clipped by 4 bases and J by 0 bases, with 6 bases between them. As DNA, the CDR3 is TGTGCCAGCAGCCTTGAGGTGAACACTGAAGCTTTCTTT. Its translation is CASSLEVNTEAFF. Full variable domain (rest looked up from reference TRBV16 and TRBJ1-1): GEEVAQTPKHLVRGEGQKAKLYCAPIKGHSYVFWYQQVLKNEFKFLISFQNENVFDETGMPKERFSAKCLPNSPCSLEIQATKLEDSAVYFCASSLEVNTEAFFGQGTRLTVV.

This rearrangement joins TRBV7-9 to TRBJ1-3; the D is unclear. This CDR3 region has 15 residues. Per germline, CDR1 SEHNR and CDR2 FQNEAQ (reference sequence). Trimming removed 5 bases at V and 0 bases at J, with 11 bases between. The DNA for the CDR3 is TGTGCCAGCAGCCCCGAGGTGGGCTCTGGAAACACCATATATTTT. It translates to CASSPEVGSGNTIYF. Based on the CDR3 plus reference TRBV7-9 and TRBJ1-3, the full variable domain is DTGVSQNPRHKITKRGQNVTFRCDPISEHNRLYWYRQTLGQGPEFLTYFQNEAQLEKSRLLSDRFSAERPKGSFSTLEIQRTEQGDSAMYLCASSPEVGSGNTIYFGEGSWLTVV.

In DNA, the CDR3 is TGCGCCAGCAGGGTCGGGACAGGAGACACCGGGGAGCTGTTTTTT. It is translated as CASRVGTGDTGELFF. The chain links TRBV5-1 to TRBJ2-2; 8 bases map to TRBD1. Trimming took 5 bases from V and 3 from J; bases not matched to a gene: 6. CDR3 length: 15 residues. Per germline, CDR1 SGHRS and CDR2 YFSETQ.

The rearrangement joins TRBV30 to TRBJ2-7; D perhaps matches TRBD2 (5 bases). From germline, CDR1 is GTSNPN and CDR2 SVGIG (reference sequence). Deletions cut 0 bases from V and 7 bases from J, with 7 bases between. This CDR3 region has 11 residues. DNA for the CDR3: TGTGCCTGGAGTGTACGGGGTGAGCAGTACTTC. Amino acids: CAWSVRGEQYF.

For the CDR3, the DNA is TGCGCCAGCAGCCAACGCGACTTGACCGACTACGATACGCAGTATTTT. This codes for CASSQRDLTDYDTQYF. The chain is built from TRBV4-1 and TRBJ2-3, with a possible D match to TRBD2 (5 bases). The V gene's germline CDR1 is MGHRA and CDR2 YSYEKL. Trimming removed 2 bases at V and 6 bases at J, with 18 bases between. This CDR3 comprises 16 residues.

This clone was picked up one time. This rearrangement joins TRBV9 to TRBJ1-6; 8 bases are a match to TRBD1. After removal of 7 bases from V and 9 bases from J, the junction contained 9 bases not matched to a gene. Germline V CDR1 and CDR2: SGDLS, YYNGEE. The CDR3 consists of 14 residues. The CDR3 DNA reads as TGTGCCAGCGGCCCAGGACAGGGACGTTCACCCCTCCACTTT. This gives the protein CASGPGQGRSPLHF. The full variable domain, rest sourced from reference TRBV9 and TRBJ1-6, is DSGVTQTPKHLITATGQRVTLRCSPRSGDLSVYWYQQSLDQGLQFLIQYYNGEERAKGNILERFSAQQFPDLHSELNLSSLELGDSALYFCASGPGQGRSPLHFGNGTRLTVT.

This clone was seen a few times. The CDR3 region is CASSLGGDYYYEQYF. CDR3 bases: TGTGCCAGCAGCTTAGGCGGGGACTACTATTACGAGCAGTACTTC. V is TRBV13 and J is TRBJ2-7; 7 nucleotides line up with TRBD2. J lost 4 bases, V lost 0 bases, and 6 bases had no gene match. This CDR3 is 15 amino acids long. CDR1 is PRHDT and CDR2 is FYEKMQ in the germline V gene (reference sequence). The full variable domain, rest sourced from reference TRBV13 and TRBJ2-7, is AAGVIQSPRHLIKEKRETATLKCYPIPRHDTVYWYQQGPGQDPQFLISFYEKMQSDKGSIPDRFSAQQFSDYHSELNMSSLELGDSALYFCASSLGGDYYYEQYFGPGTRLTVT.

This clone has just one count. CDR3 sequence: CASSEEGQGVNEQFF. Here the CDR3 DNA reads TGTGCCAGCAGTGAAGAGGGACAGGGGGTTAATGAGCAGTTCTTC. The chain links TRBV25-1 to TRBJ2-1; 11 nucleotides match TRBD1. With 2 bases clipped from V and 7 bases from J, the junction kept 4 bases outside the gene matches. The length of the CDR3 is 15 residues. CDR1 and CDR2 (germline): MGHDK, SYGVNS.

The V call is TRBV5-1, the J call TRBJ2-7; TRBD1 matches at 12 bases. CDR1 and CDR2 from the germline V gene are SGHRS and YFSETQ. The V segment lost 4 bases and the J segment 2 bases; nucleotides outside the gene matches: 10. The CDR3 is made up of 17 amino acids. CDR3 sequence (DNA): TGCGCCAGCAGCGATCGTGGAGGGACAGGGGGCGCCTACGAGCAGTACTTC. Its protein is CASSDRGGTGGAYEQYF.

V gene TRBV7-3 combines with J gene TRBJ2-1; the match to TRBD2 covers 9 bases. V lost 2 bases and J lost 8; bases outside the gene matches: 7. Germline V lookup: CDR1 SGHTA, CDR2 FQGTGA. There are 15 residues in the CDR3. The CDR3 coding sequence is TGTGCCAGCAGCTTAGCGGGAGGGCGGTTGGATGAGCAGTTCTTC. It codes for CASSLAGGRLDEQFF.